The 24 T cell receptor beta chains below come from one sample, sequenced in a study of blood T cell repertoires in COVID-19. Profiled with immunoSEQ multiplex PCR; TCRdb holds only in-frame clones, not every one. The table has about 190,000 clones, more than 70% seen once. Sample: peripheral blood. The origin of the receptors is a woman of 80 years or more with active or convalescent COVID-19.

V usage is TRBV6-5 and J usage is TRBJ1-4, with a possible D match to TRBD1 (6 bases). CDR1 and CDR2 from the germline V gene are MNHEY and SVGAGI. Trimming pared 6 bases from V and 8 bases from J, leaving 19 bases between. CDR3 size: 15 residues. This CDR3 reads CASSIGGGRGEKLFF. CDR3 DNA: TGTGCCAGCAGCATAGGCGGGGGGCGCGGGGAAAAACTGTTTTTT.

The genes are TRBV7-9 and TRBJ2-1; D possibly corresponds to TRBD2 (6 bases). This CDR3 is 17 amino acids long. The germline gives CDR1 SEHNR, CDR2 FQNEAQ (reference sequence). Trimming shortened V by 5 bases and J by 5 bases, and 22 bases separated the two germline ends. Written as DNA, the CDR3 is TGTGCCAGCAGCACTACGAGCGGGTGGGCCCGCAACAATGAGCAGTTCTTC. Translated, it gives CASSTTSGWARNNEQFF.

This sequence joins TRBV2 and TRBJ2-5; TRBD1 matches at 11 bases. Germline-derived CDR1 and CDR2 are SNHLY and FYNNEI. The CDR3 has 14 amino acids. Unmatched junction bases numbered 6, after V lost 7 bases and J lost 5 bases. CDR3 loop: CASNPGQGEETQYF. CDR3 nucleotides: TGTGCCAGCAATCCGGGACAGGGGGAGGAGACCCAGTACTTC. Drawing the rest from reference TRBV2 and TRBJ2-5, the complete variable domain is EPEVTQTPSHQVTQMGQEVILRCVPISNHLYFYWYRQILGQKVEFLVSFYNNEISEKSEIFDDQFSVERPDGSNFTLKIRSTKLEDSAMYFCASNPGQGEETQYFGPGTRLLVL.

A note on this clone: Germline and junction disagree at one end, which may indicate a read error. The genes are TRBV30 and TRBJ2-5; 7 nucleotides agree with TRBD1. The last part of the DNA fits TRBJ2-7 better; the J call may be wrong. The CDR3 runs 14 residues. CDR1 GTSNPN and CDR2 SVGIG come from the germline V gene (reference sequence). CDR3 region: CAWRTGILSHEQYF. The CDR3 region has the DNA TGTGCCTGGAGGACAGGGATTCTCTCCCACGAGCAGTACTTC.

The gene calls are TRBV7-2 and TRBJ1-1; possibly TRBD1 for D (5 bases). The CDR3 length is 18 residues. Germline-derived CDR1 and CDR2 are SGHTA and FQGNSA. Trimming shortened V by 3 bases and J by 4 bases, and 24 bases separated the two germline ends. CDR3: CASSFQGDLRAGGTEAFF. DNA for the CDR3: TGTGCCAGCAGCTTCCAAGGGGACTTACGGGCGGGGGGCACTGAAGCTTTCTTT. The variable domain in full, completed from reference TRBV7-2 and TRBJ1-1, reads GAGVSQSPSNKVTEKGKDVELRCDPISGHTALYWYRQSLGQGLEFLIYFQGNSAPDKSGLPSDRFSAERTGGSVSTLTIQRTQQEDSAVYLCASSFQGDLRAGGTEAFFGQGTRLTVV.

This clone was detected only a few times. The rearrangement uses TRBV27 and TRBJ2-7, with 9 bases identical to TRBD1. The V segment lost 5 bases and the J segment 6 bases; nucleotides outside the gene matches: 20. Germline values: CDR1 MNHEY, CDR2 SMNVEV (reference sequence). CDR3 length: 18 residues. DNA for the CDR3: TGTGCCAGCAGTCGACAGGCTACATGGGACAGGGTATTAGGCGAGCAGTACTTC. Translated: CASSRQATWDRVLGEQYF.

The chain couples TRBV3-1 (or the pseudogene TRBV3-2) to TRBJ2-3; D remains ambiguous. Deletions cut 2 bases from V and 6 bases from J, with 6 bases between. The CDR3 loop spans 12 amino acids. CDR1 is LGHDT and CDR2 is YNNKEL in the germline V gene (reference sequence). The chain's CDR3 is CASSQTSDTQYF. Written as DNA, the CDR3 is TGTGCCAGCAGCCAAACTTCCGATACGCAGTATTTT.

The CDR3: CASSPNPQGANTEAFF. In DNA, the CDR3 is TGTGCCAGCAGCCCAAACCCTCAGGGGGCAAACACTGAAGCTTTCTTT. V and J are TRBV5-4 and TRBJ1-1; 8 nucleotides match TRBD1. This CDR3 has 16 residues. The germline gives CDR1 SGHNT, CDR2 YYREEE (reference sequence). V lost 4 bases and J lost 2; bases outside the gene matches: 10.

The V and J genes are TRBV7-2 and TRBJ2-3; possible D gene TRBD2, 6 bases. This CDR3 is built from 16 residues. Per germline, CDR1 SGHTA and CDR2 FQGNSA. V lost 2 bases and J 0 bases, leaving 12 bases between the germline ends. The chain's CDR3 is CASSLYRGASTDTQYF. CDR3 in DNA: TGTGCCAGCAGCTTATATCGCGGGGCGAGCACAGATACGCAGTATTTT. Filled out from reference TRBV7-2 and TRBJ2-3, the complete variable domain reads GAGVSQSPSNKVTEKGKDVELRCDPISGHTALYWYRQSLGQGLEFLIYFQGNSAPDKSGLPSDRFSAERTGGSVSTLTIQRTQQEDSAVYLCASSLYRGASTDTQYFGPGTRLTVL.

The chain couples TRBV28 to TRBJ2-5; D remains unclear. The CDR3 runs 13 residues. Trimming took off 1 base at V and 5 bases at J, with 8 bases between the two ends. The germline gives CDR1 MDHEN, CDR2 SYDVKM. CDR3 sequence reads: CASSLSPRETQYF. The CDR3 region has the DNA TGTGCCAGCAGTTTATCTCCTAGGGAGACCCAGTACTTC.

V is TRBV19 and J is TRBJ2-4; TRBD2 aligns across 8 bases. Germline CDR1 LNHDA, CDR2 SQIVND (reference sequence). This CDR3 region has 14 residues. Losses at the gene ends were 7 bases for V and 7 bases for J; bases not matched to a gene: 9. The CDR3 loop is CASTIGSGGNIQYF. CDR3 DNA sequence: TGTGCCAGTACCATCGGGTCGGGGGGGAACATTCAGTACTTC.

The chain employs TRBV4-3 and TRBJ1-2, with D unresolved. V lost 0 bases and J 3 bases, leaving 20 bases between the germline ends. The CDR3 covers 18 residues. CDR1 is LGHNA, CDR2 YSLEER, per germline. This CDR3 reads CASSQDLMGSHFDYGYTF. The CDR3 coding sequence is TGCGCCAGCAGCCAAGATCTTATGGGCAGCCATTTCGACTATGGCTACACCTTC.

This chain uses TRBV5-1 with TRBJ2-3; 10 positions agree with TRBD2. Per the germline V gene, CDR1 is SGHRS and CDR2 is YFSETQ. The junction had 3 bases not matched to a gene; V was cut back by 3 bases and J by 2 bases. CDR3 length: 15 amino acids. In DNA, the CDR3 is TGCGCCAGCAGCTACGGGACTAGCGTCACAGATACGCAGTATTTT. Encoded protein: CASSYGTSVTDTQYF. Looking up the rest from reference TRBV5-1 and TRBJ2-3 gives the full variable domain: KAGVTQTPRYLIKTRGQQVTLSCSPISGHRSVSWYQQTPGQGLQFLFEYFSETQRNKGNFPGRFSGRQFSNSRSEMNVSTLELGDSALYLCASSYGTSVTDTQYFGPGTRLTVL.

The CDR3 loop reads CASSHPRDRGHEQYF. The CDR3, as DNA: TGCGCCAGCAGTCACCCCCGGGACAGGGGCCACGAGCAGTACTTC. The chain recombines TRBV23-1 with TRBJ2-7; the match to TRBD1 covers 10 bases. TRBV23-1 is an ORF, with its function uncertain. Unmatched junction bases numbered 7, after V lost 3 bases and J lost 5 bases. This CDR3 contains 15 residues.

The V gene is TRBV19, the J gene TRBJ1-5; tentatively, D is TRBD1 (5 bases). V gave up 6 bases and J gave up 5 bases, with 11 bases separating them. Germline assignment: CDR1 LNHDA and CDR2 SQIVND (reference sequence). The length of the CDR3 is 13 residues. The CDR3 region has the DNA TGTGCCAGTAGCGCGGGGGTATATCAGCCCCAGCATTTT. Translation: CASSAGVYQPQHF.

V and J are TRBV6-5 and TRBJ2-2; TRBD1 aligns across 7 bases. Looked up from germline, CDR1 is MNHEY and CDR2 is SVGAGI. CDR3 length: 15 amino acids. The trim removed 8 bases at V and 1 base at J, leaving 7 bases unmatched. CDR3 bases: TGTGCCAGCCGCGCCGGGACAGAGAACACCGGGGAGCTGTTTTTT. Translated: CASRAGTENTGELFF.

As DNA, the CDR3 is TGTGCCAGCAGTTACTCGTCTTGGGGGGGACAGGGGAGCACAGATACGCAGTATTTT. Translated, it gives CASSYSSWGGQGSTDTQYF. The genes are TRBV6-2 or TRBV6-3 and TRBJ2-3, with TRBD1 matching 10 bases. V lost 0 bases to trimming and J lost 0 bases; unmatched junction nucleotides: 9. This CDR3 comprises 19 residues. Germline assignment: CDR1 MNHEY and CDR2 SVGEGT.

The CDR3 loop reads CASSYSRVRGFSYNEQFF. Written as DNA, the CDR3 is TGTGCCAGCAGTTACTCGAGGGTCAGGGGCTTCTCCTACAATGAGCAGTTCTTC. The gene calls are TRBV6-2 or TRBV6-3 and TRBJ2-1; possibly TRBD1 for D (6 bases). V was cut by 0 bases and J by 0 bases, with 15 bases left in between. The length of the CDR3 is 18 residues. Germline V gene data show CDR1 as MNHEY and CDR2 as SVGEGT.

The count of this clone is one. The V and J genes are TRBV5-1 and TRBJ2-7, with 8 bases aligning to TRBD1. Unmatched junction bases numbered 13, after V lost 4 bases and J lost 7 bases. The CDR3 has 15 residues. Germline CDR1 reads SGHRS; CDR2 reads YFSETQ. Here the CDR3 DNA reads TGCGCCAGCAGCACGACAGGGGTAGGGTCGCGGGAGCAGTACTTC. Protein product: CASSTTGVGSREQYF.

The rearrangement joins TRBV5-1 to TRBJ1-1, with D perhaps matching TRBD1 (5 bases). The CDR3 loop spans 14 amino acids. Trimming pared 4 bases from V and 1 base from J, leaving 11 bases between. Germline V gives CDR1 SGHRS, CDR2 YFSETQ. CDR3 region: CASSTQGGNTEAFF. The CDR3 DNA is TGCGCCAGCAGCACCCAGGGCGGGAACACTGAAGCTTTCTTT.

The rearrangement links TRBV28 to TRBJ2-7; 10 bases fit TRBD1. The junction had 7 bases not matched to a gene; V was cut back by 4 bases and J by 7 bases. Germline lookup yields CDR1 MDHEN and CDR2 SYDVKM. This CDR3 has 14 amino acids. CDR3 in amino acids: CASSSGQGGREQYF. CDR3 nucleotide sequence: TGTGCCAGCAGTTCTGGACAGGGGGGGAGGGAGCAGTACTTC. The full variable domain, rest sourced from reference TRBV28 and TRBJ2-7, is DVKVTQSSRYLVKRTGEKVFLECVQDMDHENMFWYRQDPGLGLRLIYFSYDVKMKEKGDIPEGYSVSREKKERFSLILESASTNQTSMYLCASSSGQGGREQYFGPGTRLTVT.

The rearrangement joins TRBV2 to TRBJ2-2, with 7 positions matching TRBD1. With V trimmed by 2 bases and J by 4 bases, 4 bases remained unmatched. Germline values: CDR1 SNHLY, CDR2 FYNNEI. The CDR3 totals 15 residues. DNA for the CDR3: TGTGCCAGCAGTGAAACAGGGGCCGCCACCGGGGAGCTGTTTTTT. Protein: CASSETGAATGELFF.

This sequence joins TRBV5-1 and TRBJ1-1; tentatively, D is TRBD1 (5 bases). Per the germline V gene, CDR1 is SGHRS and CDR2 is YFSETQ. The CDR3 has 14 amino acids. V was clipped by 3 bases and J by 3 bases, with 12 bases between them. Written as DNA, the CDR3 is TGCGCCAGCAGCTGGGCTCGGGGGGACACTGAAGCTTTCTTT. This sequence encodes CASSWARGDTEAFF.

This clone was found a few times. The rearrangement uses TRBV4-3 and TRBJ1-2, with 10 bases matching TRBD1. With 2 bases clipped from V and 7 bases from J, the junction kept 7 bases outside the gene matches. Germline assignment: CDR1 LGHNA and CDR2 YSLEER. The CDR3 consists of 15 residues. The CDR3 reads CASSQLAGDRGGYTF. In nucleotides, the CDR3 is TGCGCCAGCAGCCAACTAGCCGGGGACAGGGGTGGCTACACCTTC.